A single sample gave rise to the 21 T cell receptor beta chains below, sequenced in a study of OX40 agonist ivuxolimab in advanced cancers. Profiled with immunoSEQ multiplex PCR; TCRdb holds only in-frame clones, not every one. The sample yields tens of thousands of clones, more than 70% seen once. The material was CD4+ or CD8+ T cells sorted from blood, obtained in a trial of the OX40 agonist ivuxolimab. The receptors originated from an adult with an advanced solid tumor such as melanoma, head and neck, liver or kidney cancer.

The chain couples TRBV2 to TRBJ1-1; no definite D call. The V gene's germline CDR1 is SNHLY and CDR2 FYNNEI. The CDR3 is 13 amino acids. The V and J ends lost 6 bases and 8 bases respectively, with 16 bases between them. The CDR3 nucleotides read TGTGCCAGCAGCCTTGACGCTGATGAAGAAGCTTTCTTT. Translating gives CASSLDADEEAFF.

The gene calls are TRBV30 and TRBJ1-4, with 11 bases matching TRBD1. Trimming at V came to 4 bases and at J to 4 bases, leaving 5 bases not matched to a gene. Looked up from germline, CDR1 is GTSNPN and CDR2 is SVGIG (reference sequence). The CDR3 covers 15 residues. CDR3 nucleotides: TGTGCCTGGAACCCGGGACAGGGGGGTAATGAAAAACTGTTTTTT. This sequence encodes CAWNPGQGGNEKLFF.

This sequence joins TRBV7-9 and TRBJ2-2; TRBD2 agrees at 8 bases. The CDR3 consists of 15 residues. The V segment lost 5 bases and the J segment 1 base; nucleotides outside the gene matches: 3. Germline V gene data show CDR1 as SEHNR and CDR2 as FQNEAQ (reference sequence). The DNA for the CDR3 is TGTGCCAGCAGCCCAGCGGGGGTGAACACCGGGGAGCTGTTTTTT. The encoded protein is CASSPAGVNTGELFF.

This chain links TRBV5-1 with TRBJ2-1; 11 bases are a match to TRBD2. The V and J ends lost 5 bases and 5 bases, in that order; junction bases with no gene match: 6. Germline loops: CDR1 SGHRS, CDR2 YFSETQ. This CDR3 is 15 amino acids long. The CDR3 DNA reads TGCGCCAGCAGGGAACTAGCGGGAGCGAACAATGAGCAGTTCTTC. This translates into CASRELAGANNEQFF.

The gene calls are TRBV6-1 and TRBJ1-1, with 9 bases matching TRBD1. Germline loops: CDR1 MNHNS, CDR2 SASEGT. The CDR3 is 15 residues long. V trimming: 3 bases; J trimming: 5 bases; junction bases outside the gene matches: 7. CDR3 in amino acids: CASSDDRGVGTEAFF. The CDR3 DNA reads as TGTGCCAGCAGTGACGACAGGGGGGTTGGGACTGAAGCTTTCTTT.

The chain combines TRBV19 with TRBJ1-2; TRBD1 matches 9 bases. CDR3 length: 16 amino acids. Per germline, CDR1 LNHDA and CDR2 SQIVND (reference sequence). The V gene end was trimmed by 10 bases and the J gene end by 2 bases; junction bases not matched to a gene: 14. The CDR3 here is CATLKKGTGTNYGYTF. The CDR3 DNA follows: TGTGCCACCCTCAAAAAAGGGACAGGGACAAACTATGGCTACACCTTC.

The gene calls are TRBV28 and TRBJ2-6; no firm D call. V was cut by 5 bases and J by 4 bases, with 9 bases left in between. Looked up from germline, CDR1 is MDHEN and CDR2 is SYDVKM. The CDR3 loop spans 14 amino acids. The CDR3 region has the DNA TGTGCCAGCAGTCTCCCCTCGGGGGCCAACGTCCTGACTTTC. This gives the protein CASSLPSGANVLTF.

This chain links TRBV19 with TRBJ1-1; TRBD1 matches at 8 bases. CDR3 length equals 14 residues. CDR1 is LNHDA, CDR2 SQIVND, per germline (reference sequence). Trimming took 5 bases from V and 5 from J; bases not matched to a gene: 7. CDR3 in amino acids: CASSLRTGRTEAFF. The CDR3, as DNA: TGTGCCAGTAGTCTAAGGACAGGGCGAACTGAAGCTTTCTTT.

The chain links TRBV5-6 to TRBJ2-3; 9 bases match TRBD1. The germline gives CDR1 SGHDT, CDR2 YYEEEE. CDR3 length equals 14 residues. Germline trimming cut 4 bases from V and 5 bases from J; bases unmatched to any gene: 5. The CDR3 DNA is TGTGCCAGCAGCACCATGGACAGGGGAGATACGCAGTATTTT. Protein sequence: CASSTMDRGDTQYF.

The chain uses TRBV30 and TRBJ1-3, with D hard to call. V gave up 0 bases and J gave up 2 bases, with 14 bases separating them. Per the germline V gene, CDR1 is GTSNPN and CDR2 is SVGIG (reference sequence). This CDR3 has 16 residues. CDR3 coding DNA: TGTGCCTGGAGTGTCCTTTCGAGGGTGGCTGGAAACACCATATATTTT. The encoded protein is CAWSVLSRVAGNTIYF.

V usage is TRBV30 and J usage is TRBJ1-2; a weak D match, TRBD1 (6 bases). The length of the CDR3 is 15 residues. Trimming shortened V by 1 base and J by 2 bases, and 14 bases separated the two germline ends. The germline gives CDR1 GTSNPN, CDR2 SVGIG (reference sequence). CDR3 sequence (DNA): TGTGCCTGGAGTGCCGGTTACAGGGAAAACTATGGCTACACCTTC. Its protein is CAWSAGYRENYGYTF.

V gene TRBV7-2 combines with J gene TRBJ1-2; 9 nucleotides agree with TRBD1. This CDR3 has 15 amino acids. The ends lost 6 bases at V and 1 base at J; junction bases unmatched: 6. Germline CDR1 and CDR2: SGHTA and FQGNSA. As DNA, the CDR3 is TGTGCCAGCAGACTTGGGGGACAGGGTAACTATGGCTACACCTTC. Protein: CASRLGGQGNYGYTF.

The CDR3 coding sequence is TGTGCCAGCAGCTTGAGAGCCGGGGGCGCCAATCAGCCCCAGCATTTT. This codes for CASSLRAGGANQPQHF. This chain joins TRBV5-5 and TRBJ1-5, with D possibly TRBD1 on 6 matching bases. From germline, CDR1 is SGHKS and CDR2 YYEKEE (reference sequence). The CDR3 length is 16 residues. The ends were cut back, 1 base at V and 3 bases at J, with 14 bases in the middle.

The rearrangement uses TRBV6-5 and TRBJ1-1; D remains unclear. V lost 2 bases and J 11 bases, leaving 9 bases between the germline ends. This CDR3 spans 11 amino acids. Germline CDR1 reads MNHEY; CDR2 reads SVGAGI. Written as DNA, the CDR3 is TGTGCCAGCAGTTACCGGAGTAGGGCTTTCTTT. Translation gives CASSYRSRAFF.

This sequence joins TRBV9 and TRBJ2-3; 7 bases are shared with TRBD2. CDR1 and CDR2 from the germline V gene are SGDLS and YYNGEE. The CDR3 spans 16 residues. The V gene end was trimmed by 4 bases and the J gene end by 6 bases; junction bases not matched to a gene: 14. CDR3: CASSFEPRDYGDTQYF. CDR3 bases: TGTGCCAGCAGCTTCGAGCCCCGGGACTACGGGGATACGCAGTATTTT.

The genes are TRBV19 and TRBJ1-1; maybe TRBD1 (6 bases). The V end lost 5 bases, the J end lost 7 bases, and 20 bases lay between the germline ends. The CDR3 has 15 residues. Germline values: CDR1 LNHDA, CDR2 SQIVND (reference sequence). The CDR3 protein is CASSVGPGVPFEAFF. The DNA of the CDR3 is TGTGCCAGTAGTGTAGGGCCAGGGGTCCCGTTTGAAGCTTTCTTT.

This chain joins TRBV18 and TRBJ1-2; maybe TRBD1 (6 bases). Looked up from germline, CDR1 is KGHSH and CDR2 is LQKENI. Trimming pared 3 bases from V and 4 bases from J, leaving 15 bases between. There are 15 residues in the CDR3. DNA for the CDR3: TGTGCCAGCTCACCCACCGAGAGGGGGGGCTATGGCTACACCTTC. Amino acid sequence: CASSPTERGGYGYTF.

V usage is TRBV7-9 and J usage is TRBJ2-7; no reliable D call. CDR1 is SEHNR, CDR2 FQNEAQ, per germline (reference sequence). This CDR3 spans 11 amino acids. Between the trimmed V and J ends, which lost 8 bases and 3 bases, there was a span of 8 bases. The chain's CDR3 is CASEAGYEQYF. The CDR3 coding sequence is TGTGCCAGCGAGGCTGGCTACGAGCAGTACTTC.

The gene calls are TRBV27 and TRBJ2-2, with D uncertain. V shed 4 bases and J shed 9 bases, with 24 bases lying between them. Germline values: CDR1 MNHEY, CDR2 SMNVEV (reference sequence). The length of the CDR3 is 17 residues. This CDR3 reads CASSYQGEVQPFRELFF. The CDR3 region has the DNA TGTGCCAGCAGTTATCAAGGCGAGGTCCAACCTTTTCGGGAGCTGTTTTTT.

The CDR3 bases are TGTGCCAGCAGTCTAATCTTTGGAGGTGGCTACACCTTC. This codes for CASSLIFGGGYTF. The J gene is TRBJ1-2, the V gene TRBV27; D gene unclear. Germline V gene data show CDR1 as MNHEY and CDR2 as SMNVEV (reference sequence). V was trimmed by 5 bases and J by 7 bases, leaving 14 bases between them. This CDR3 comprises 13 residues.

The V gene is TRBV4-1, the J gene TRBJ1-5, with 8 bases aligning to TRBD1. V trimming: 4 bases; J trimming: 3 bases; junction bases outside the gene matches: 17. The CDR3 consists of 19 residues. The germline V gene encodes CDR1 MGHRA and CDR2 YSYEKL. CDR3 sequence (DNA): TGCGCCAGCAGCCTCCTACCTCCTTTTGGGACAGGCGACAATCAGCCCCAGCATTTT. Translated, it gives CASSLLPPFGTGDNQPQHF.